The T cell receptor beta chain described here comes from a study of blood T cells in healthy people across ages. Study-wide results and caveats: It was the long-lived donors that had more naive CD4+ cells and higher diversity than aged donors. Because donor CMV status was unknown, expanded clonotype changes were possibly confounded.

V was clipped by 5 bases and J by 0 bases; unmatched bases: 1. This CDR3 has 14 residues. The germline gives CDR1 DFQATT, CDR2 SNEGSKA (reference sequence). Each sample had at least 6.5 million PBMCs isolated. Primers used in a second PCR of about 6 to 11 cycles were a sample-barcoded 5' primer and a J-beta primer mix. Each of the cDNA molecules was tagged by a template-switch adaptor with 12 random nucleotides. TCRdb ran MiXCR on the 5' RACE reads and lists one entry per CDR3 protein. The sample has fewer than 2,000,000 distinct CDR3 sequences, approximately 39% seen once; the top ten hold more than 20%. Concerning this clonotype: What it binds is unknown.

The chain carries TRBV20-1 and TRBJ2-1; 10 bases are a match to TRBD2. The clonotype comes from a human donor in good health. Specimen: blood. In nucleotides, the CDR3 is TGCAGTGCTCTAGCGGGGGTCTCCTACAATGAGCAGTTCTTC. Encoded protein: CSALAGVSYNEQFF.